Listed below are T cell receptor beta chains from one sample, sequenced in a study of T cell responses to AZD1222 COVID-19 vaccine. TCRdb keeps only in-frame clones here, not all; method: immunoSEQ multiplex PCR. This sample has some 60,000 clones; about 83% occur once, and the top ten carry 3% to 4%. Sequencing used peripheral blood, obtained 28 days after the second AZD1222 dose. These TCRs come from an adult who received the AZD1222 COVID-19 vaccine. CDR3s include the opening cysteine and the closing phenylalanine or tryptophan. A D gene is named only where the DNA matches it firmly. For some rows the clone size is stated as once, few or many, or as a class when expanded; others skip it.

>TRBJ1-2|.|TRBV7-9|.
CASSLGAGASNYGYTF
TGTGCCAGCAGCTTAGGTGCAGGGGCGTCGAACTATGGCTACACCTTC
>TRBJ1-6|.|TRBV12-2|.
CASRLANRDCSSYNSPLHF
TGTGCAAGTCGCTTAGCTAACCGGGACTGTAGCTCCTATAATTCACCCCTCCACTTT
>TRBJ1-2|once|TRBV6-5|.
CASSYGGSDYGYTF
TGTGCCAGCAGTTACGGGGGGTCCGACTATGGCTACACCTTC
>TRBJ2-3|once|TRBV12-2|.
CASRLFEDTQYF
TGTGCAAGTCGCCTGTTTGAGGATACGCAGTATTTT
>TRBJ2-5|.|TRBV15|.
CATSRDKARGETQYF
TGTGCCACCAGCAGAGATAAGGCTAGGGGTGAGACCCAGTACTTC
>TRBJ2-3|.|TRBV5-1|TRBD2
CASSLAPTSGGKGTDTQYF
TGCGCCAGCAGCTTGGCGCCGACTAGCGGGGGGAAGGGCACAGATACGCAGTATTTT
>TRBJ2-3|.|TRBV9|.
CASSVGLQGDTQYF
TGTGCCAGCAGCGTTGGACTTCAGGGAGATACGCAGTATTTT
>TRBJ2-1|.|TRBV5-1|TRBD2
CASSLGTSYNEQFF
TGCGCCAGCAGCTTGGGGACTAGCTACAATGAGCAGTTCTTC
>TRBJ2-3|.|TRBV4-3|TRBD1
CASSQGTGDPDTQYF
TGCGCCAGCAGCCAAGGGACAGGGGACCCAGATACGCAGTATTTT
>TRBJ2-7|.|TRBV3-1/TRBV3-2|.
CASSPRERGPYEQYF
TGTGCCAGCAGCCCCCGGGAGAGGGGGCCCTACGAGCAGTACTTC
>TRBJ1-5|.|TRBV19|.
CASTWQINQPQHF
TGTGCCAGTACGTGGCAGATCAATCAGCCCCAGCATTTT
>TRBJ2-5|.|TRBV6-5|.
CASRFGLQETQYF
TGTGCCAGCAGGTTCGGGCTACAAGAGACCCAGTACTTC
>TRBJ1-1|.|TRBV7-9|.
CASSLQENTEAFF
TGTGCCAGCAGCTTGCAGGAGAACACTGAAGCTTTCTTT
>TRBJ2-7|.|TRBV18|.
CASSPPGGPSYEQYF
TGTGCCAGCTCACCACCGGGGGGACCTTCCTACGAGCAGTACTTC
>TRBJ1-1|few|TRBV19|.
CASSTKRPGSMNTEAFF
TGTGCCAGTAGTACTAAACGGCCGGGATCTATGAACACTGAAGCTTTCTTT
>TRBJ1-1|.|TRBV28|.
CASDQGNTEAFF
TGTGCCAGCGATCAGGGGAACACTGAAGCTTTCTTT
>TRBJ2-7|.|TRBV5-6|TRBD1
CASTDGTESYEQYF
TGTGCCAGCACGGATGGGACAGAATCCTACGAGCAGTACTTC
>TRBJ2-2|.|TRBV10-3|.
CAAQQGDWNTGELFF
TGTGCCGCGCAACAGGGAGACTGGAACACCGGGGAGCTGTTTTTT
>TRBJ2-2|.|TRBV7-2|.
CASSVGQTGELFF
TGTGCCAGCAGCGTGGGACAAACCGGGGAGCTGTTTTTT
>TRBJ2-7|few|TRBV6-2/TRBV6-3|TRBD2
CASSTRRGPGGEGEQYF
TGTGCCAGCAGCACGAGGAGGGGCCCCGGGGGGGAAGGCGAGCAGTACTTC
>TRBJ1-1|.|TRBV7-3|TRBD1
CASSSGQGSEAFF
TGTGCCAGCAGCTCGGGACAGGGCTCCGAAGCTTTCTTT
>TRBJ1-2|.|TRBV6-5|.
CASSYSPDMDGYTF
TGTGCCAGCAGTTACTCTCCGGACATGGATGGCTACACCTTC
>TRBJ2-3|.|TRBV12-5|.
CASGLQSSTDTQYF
TGTGCTAGTGGTTTGCAGAGCAGCACAGATACGCAGTATTTT
>TRBJ2-1|few|TRBV6-1|.
CASSESGAGNEQFF
TGTGCCAGCAGTGAATCCGGGGCGGGCAATGAGCAGTTCTTC
>TRBJ2-7|once|TRBV2|.
CASSDQGLEQYF
TGTGCCAGCAGTGATCAGGGACTGGAGCAGTACTTC
>TRBJ1-6|.|TRBV10-3|.
CAIKGGSSYNSPLHF
TGTGCTATCAAGGGGGGGAGCTCCTATAATTCACCCCTCCACTTT
>TRBJ2-5|.|TRBV6-5|TRBD2
CASRLADTKGTQYF
TGTGCCAGCAGACTAGCGGACACTAAGGGGACCCAGTACTTC
>TRBJ2-7|once|TRBV12-5|.
CASALGGTGVYEQYF
TGTGCTAGTGCCTTGGGAGGGACAGGAGTCTACGAGCAGTACTTC
>TRBJ1-1|.|TRBV7-3|.
CASSRGQSNTEAFF
TGTGCCAGCAGTCGAGGACAGTCGAACACTGAAGCTTTCTTT
>TRBJ1-5|few|TRBV2|.
CASSNYRDRNSNQPQHF
TGTGCCAGCTCCAACTACCGGGACCGAAATAGCAATCAGCCCCAGCATTTT
>TRBJ2-2|.|TRBV28|.
CASSQISGTRSGELFF
TGTGCCAGCAGTCAAATCTCCGGGACCAGGTCCGGGGAGCTGTTTTTT
>TRBJ2-5|.|TRBV5-1|.
CASSFGQTQETQYF
TGCGCCAGCAGCTTCGGACAGACCCAAGAGACCCAGTACTTC
>TRBJ1-1|.|TRBV7-9|.
CASSSSGRRDKAFF
TGTGCCAGCAGCTCATCCGGGCGCCGGGATAAAGCTTTCTTT
>TRBJ1-1|few|TRBV10-3|.
CAISENRGGTEAFF
TGTGCCATCAGTGAAAATAGGGGGGGAACTGAAGCTTTCTTT
>TRBJ2-1|.|TRBV5-4|.
CASSLELGGFDNEQFF
TGTGCCAGCAGCTTGGAACTAGGGGGTTTCGACAATGAGCAGTTCTTC
>TRBJ1-3|.|TRBV5-1|.
CASSRGQTFSGNTIYF
TGCGCCAGCAGTCGTGGACAGACGTTCTCTGGAAACACCATATATTTT
>TRBJ2-2|.|TRBV7-9|TRBD1
CASSLGTGGNTGELFF
TGTGCCAGCAGCTTAGGAACAGGGGGAAACACCGGGGAGCTGTTTTTT
>TRBJ1-2|.|TRBV18|TRBD1
CASSPGQGAWASNYGYTF
TGTGCCAGCTCACCGGGACAGGGTGCGTGGGCCTCTAACTATGGCTACACCTTC
>TRBJ1-1|.|TRBV7-2|.
CASSQGRGGTEAFF
TGTGCCAGCAGCCAAGGGCGGGGCGGCACTGAAGCTTTCTTT
>TRBJ2-2|.|TRBV14|.
CASSQVSRVPGELFF
TGTGCCAGCAGCCAAGTATCAAGGGTCCCCGGGGAGCTGTTTTTT
>TRBJ1-1|.|TRBV3-1/TRBV3-2|TRBD1
CASSRTGGVGTEAFF
TGTGCCAGCAGCCGGACAGGGGGCGTGGGAACTGAAGCTTTCTTT
>TRBJ1-1|.|TRBV19|TRBD1
CAGQTGGNTEAFF
TGTGCCGGACAGACAGGGGGGAACACTGAAGCTTTCTTT
>TRBJ2-2|.|TRBV2|.
CASSEFLGAGELFF
TGTGCCAGCAGTGAGTTTCTAGGGGCCGGGGAGCTGTTTTTT
>TRBJ1-6|.|TRBV9|.
CASSATHGGPSPLHF
TGTGCCAGCAGCGCAACCCACGGGGGCCCGTCACCCCTCCACTTT
>TRBJ2-7|.|TRBV5-4|.
CASSLIPGEQYF
TGTGCCAGCAGCTTGATTCCGGGCGAGCAGTACTTC
>TRBJ1-2|.|TRBV4-2|.
CASSQDRQRTNYGYTF
TGTGCCAGCAGCCAAGATAGGCAGAGAACTAACTATGGCTACACCTTC
>TRBJ2-2|.|TRBV4-2|.
CASSQEGWHRDGNTGELFF
TGTGCCAGCAGCCAAGAGGGGTGGCACAGGGATGGGAACACCGGGGAGCTGTTTTTT
>TRBJ1-2|.|TRBV9|TRBD1
CASSDPGTGGSGYTF
TGTGCCAGCAGCGACCCTGGAACAGGGGGCTCTGGCTACACCTTC
>TRBJ1-1|.|TRBV7-2|TRBD1
CASSLGGRGQTEAFF
TGTGCCAGCAGCTTAGGCGGCCGGGGACAGACTGAAGCTTTCTTT
>TRBJ2-3|.|TRBV5-6|TRBD2
CASSRIAGLSTDTQYF
TGTGCCAGCAGCCGTATAGCGGGGCTAAGCACAGATACGCAGTATTTT
>TRBJ2-1|few|TRBV19|TRBD2
CASRGLAGGYNEQFF
TGTGCCAGTAGGGGACTAGCGGGGGGATACAATGAGCAGTTCTTC
>TRBJ1-1|.|TRBV18|.
CASSPEARPAVLNTEAFF
TGTGCCAGCTCACCCGAGGCCCGACCTGCGGTGTTGAACACTGAAGCTTTCTTT
>TRBJ2-2|.|TRBV3-1/TRBV3-2|.
CASSLLPRGRLNTGELFF
TGTGCCAGCAGCCTCCTTCCCAGGGGCAGGCTGAACACCGGGGAGCTGTTTTTT
>TRBJ2-1|.|TRBV7-2|TRBD2
CASSPLLRGGAGNEQFF
TGTGCCAGCAGCCCACTGCTGCGCGGGGGGGCAGGTAATGAGCAGTTCTTC